A selection of T cell receptor beta chains follows, all from one sample in a study of blood T cells in healthy people across ages. TCRdb reprocessed the 5' RACE reads with MiXCR, giving one entry per CDR3 protein. This repertoire shows about 730,000 distinct CDR3 sequences, about 42% found once; its top ten account for 20% to 25%. The sample comprised blood. Receptors originate from a woman aged 60-75 years in good health. Each CDR3 is given with its conserved first and last residue. Fields, in order: J gene, V gene, D gene, clone size, CDR3 protein, CDR3 DNA. D genes are given only for firm matches. The size field is filled for only some rows; it gives once, few, many or a size class.

TRBJ2-5,TRBV7-3,.,.,CASNPVGGRGNEQYF,TGTGCCAGCAATCCGGTGGGGGGCAGGGGGAATGAGCAGTACTTC
TRBJ2-7,TRBV11-2,TRBD1,.,CASSLEPGQGSYEQYF,TGTGCCAGCAGCTTAGAACCGGGACAGGGGTCCTACGAGCAGTACTTC
TRBJ2-5,TRBV24-1,TRBD1,.,CATSEVTGGETQYF,TGTGCCACCAGTGAAGTGACAGGGGGGGAGACCCAGTACTTC
TRBJ2-2,TRBV28,TRBD2,.,CASSPSGLAGAANTGELFF,TGTGCCAGCAGTCCATCGGGACTAGCGGGGGCCGCGAACACCGGGGAGCTGTTTTTT
TRBJ2-1,TRBV7-7,TRBD2,few,CASSLVPSGGFGEQFF,TGTGCCAGCAGCTTAGTGCCCAGCGGGGGGTTCGGGGAGCAGTTCTTC
TRBJ2-7,TRBV20-1,.,.,CSARATREYEQYF,TGCAGTGCTAGAGCTACTAGAGAGTACGAGCAGTACTTC
TRBJ2-1,TRBV6-2/TRBV6-3,.,.,CASSYSPVGYNEQFF,TGTGCCAGCAGTTACTCGCCAGTGGGGTACAATGAGCAGTTCTTC
TRBJ1-1,TRBV18,.,.,CASSREENTEAFF,TGTGCCAGCTCACGAGAGGAGAACACTGAAGCTTTCTTT
TRBJ2-7,TRBV6-2/TRBV6-3,.,few,CASSYRGNEQYF,TGTGCCAGCAGTTACAGAGGGAACGAGCAGTACTTC
TRBJ2-1,TRBV20-1,TRBD2,few,CSAVPGLEQFF,TGCAGTGCTGTACCGGGACTAGAGCAGTTCTTC
TRBJ2-3,TRBV27,.,.,CASRAQRKDRTDTQYF,TGTGCCAGCAGGGCTCAGCGGAAAGACCGCACAGATACGCAGTATTTT
TRBJ2-7,TRBV24-1,TRBD1,.,CATSDTDRGHVAEQYF,TGTGCCACCAGTGATACGGACAGGGGGCACGTCGCCGAGCAGTACTTC
TRBJ1-4,TRBV7-9,.,.,CASKGQSNEKLFF,TGTGCCAGCAAGGGACAATCTAATGAAAAACTGTTTTTT
TRBJ2-2,TRBV18,TRBD2,.,CASSPPGLAGVTGELFF,TGTGCCAGCTCACCACCGGGACTAGCGGGAGTCACCGGGGAGCTGTTTTTT